This TCR beta chain was recovered during a study of metastatic and nonmetastatic thyroid tumors. In the study overall: Peripheral blood and tumor or nodule samples from malignant and benign thyroid patients were compared. Study-level findings and limits: The study reportedly found significantly higher TCR beta diversity in malignant thyroid tumors than benign nodules, in blood and tumor.

A remark on this clone: Its target is not known.

In the original workflow: Using the CDR3 differences seen across clinicopathological groups, the authors built a distant-metastasis classifier for papillary thyroid cancer, which was meant to discriminate distant-metastatic patients. TCRdb reanalyzed the PCR reads via MiXCR. The V and J calls shown here were made by TCRdb, not taken from the authors' results. The sample holds 30,000 to 45,000 clones, around 33% seen once. Each patient came to thyroid surgery without any prior treatment (of any kind). Sequencing was carried out using tumor tissue. The sequence derives from a female donor with papillary thyroid cancer or a benign thyroid nodule (not recorded which). Some clones in this sample may be carry-over from other donors' samples.

CDR3 DNA: TGCGCCAGCAGCCACGCCTCCGCCAGACAGGGGGCCTACGAGCAGTACTTC. Its protein is CASSHASARQGAYEQYF. The chain employs TRBV4-1 and TRBJ2-7; 9 nucleotides line up with TRBD1. The V gene's germline CDR1 is MGHRA and CDR2 YSYEKL. The CDR3 length is 17 residues. With 3 bases clipped from V and 2 bases from J, the junction kept 11 bases outside the gene matches.